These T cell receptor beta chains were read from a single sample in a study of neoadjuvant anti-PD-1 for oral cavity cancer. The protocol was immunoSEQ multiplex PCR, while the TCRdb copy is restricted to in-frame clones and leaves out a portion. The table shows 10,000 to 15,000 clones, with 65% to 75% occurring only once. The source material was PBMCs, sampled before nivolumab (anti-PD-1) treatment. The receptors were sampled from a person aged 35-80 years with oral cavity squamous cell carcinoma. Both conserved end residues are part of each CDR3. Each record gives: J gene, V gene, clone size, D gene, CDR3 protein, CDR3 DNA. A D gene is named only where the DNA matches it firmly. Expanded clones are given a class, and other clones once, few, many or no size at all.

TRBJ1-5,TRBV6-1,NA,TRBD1,CASSGEQGVRQPQHF,TGTGCCAGCAGTGGAGAACAGGGGGTTCGTCAGCCCCAGCATTTT
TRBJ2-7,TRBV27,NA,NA,CATRGEGAGSYEQYF,TGTGCCACTAGAGGCGAGGGTGCGGGTTCCTACGAGCAGTACTTC
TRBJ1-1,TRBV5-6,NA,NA,CASSLAGRVGGAFF,TGTGCCAGCAGCTTGGCCGGCAGGGTGGGGGGAGCTTTCTTT
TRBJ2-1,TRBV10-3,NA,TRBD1,CATDDLGQGNEQFF,TGTGCCACCGACGACCTGGGACAGGGGAATGAGCAGTTCTTC
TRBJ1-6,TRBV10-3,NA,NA,CAISRGNGNSPLHF,TGTGCCATCAGTAGGGGGAATGGTAATTCACCCCTCCACTTT
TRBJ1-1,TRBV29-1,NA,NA,CSAYRQTQAFF,TGCAGCGCTTACAGACAAACTCAAGCTTTCTTT
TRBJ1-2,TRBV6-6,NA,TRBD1,CASETGTGILYGYTF,TGTGCCAGTGAGACCGGGACAGGGATTTTGTATGGCTACACCTTC
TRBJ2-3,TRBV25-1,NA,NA,CASSGDLTGGLETDTQYF,TGTGCCAGCAGTGGGGACCTCACCGGGGGGCTCGAAACAGATACGCAGTATTTT
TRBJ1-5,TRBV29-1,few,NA,CSVTPENNQPQHF,TGCAGCGTTACCCCGGAGAACAATCAGCCCCAGCATTTT
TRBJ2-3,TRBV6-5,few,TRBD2,CASSSQGTSGRDTQYF,TGTGCCAGCAGTTCCCAAGGGACTAGCGGGAGGGATACGCAGTATTTT
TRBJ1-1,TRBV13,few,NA,CASSPSGDRFARGTEAFF,TGTGCCAGCAGCCCTTCCGGAGACAGGTTCGCGAGAGGCACTGAAGCTTTCTTT
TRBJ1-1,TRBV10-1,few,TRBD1,CASSKGDSEAFF,TGCGCCAGCAGTAAGGGGGACAGTGAAGCTTTCTTT
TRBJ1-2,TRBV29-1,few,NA,CSVGGQGRGYTF,TGCAGCGTTGGCGGACAAGGACGAGGCTACACCTTC
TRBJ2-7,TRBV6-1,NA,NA,CASSEDVASSYEQYF,TGTGCCAGCAGCGAAGATGTCGCCAGCTCCTACGAGCAGTACTTC
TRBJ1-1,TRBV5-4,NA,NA,CASSLERGINTEAFF,TGTGCCAGCAGCTTGGAGCGGGGGATAAACACTGAAGCTTTCTTT
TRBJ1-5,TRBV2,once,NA,CASSEGGRRSNQPQHF,TGTGCCAGCAGTGAAGGGGGCAGGAGATCCAATCAGCCCCAGCATTTT